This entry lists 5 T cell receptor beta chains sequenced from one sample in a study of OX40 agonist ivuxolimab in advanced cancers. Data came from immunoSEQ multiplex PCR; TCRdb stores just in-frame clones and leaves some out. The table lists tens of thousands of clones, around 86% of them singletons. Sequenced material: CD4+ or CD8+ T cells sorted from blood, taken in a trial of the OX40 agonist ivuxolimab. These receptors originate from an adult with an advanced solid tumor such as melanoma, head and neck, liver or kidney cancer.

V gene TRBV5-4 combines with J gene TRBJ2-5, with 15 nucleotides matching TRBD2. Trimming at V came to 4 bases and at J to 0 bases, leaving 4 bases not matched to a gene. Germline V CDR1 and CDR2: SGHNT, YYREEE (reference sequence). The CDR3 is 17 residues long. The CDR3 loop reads CASSLGLAGGYQETQYF. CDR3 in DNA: TGTGCCAGCAGCCTCGGACTAGCGGGAGGGTACCAAGAGACCCAGTACTTC.

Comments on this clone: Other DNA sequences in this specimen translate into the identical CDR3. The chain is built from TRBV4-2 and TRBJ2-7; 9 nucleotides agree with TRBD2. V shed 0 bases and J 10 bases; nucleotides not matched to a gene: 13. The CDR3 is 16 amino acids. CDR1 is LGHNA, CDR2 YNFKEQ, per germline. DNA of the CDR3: TGTGCCAGCAGCCAAGATCAGGTAGCGGGAGATGGGGAACAGTACTTC. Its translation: CASSQDQVAGDGEQYF.

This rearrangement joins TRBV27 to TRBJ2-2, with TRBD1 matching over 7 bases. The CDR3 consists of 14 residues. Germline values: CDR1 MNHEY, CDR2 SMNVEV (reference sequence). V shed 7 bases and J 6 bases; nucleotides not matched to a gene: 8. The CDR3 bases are TGTGCCAGCAATTTGGAGAGGGGGCCCGGGGAGCTGTTTTTT. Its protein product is CASNLERGPGELFF.

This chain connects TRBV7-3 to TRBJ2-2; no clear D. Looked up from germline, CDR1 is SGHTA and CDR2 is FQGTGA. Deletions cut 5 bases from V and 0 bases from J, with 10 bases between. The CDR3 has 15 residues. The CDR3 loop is CASSPDGTNTGELFF. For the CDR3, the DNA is TGTGCCAGCAGCCCAGACGGTACGAACACCGGGGAGCTGTTTTTT.

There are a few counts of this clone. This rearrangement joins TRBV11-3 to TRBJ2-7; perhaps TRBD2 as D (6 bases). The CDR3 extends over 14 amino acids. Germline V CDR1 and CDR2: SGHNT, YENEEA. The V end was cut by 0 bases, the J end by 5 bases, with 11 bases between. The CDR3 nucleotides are TGTGCCAGCAGCTTAGAAGGAGGGGTCCACGAGCAGTACTTC. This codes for CASSLEGGVHEQYF.